Included here is one T cell receptor (beta chain) sequence, with context. The antigen is unknown. At one boundary the junction diverges from the germline segment, which might be a read error. The library was made from cDNA and included unique molecular identifiers. MiXCR was run by TCRdb on the PCR reads, yielding one entry per CDR3 protein. In the table there are over 150,000 distinct CDR3 sequences, roughly 40% of which are singletons. This sample is drawn from a study of post-analysis software for immune sequencing data. On the study more broadly: Included courses were relapsing-remitting and secondary progressive multiple sclerosis; progressive-relapsing multiple sclerosis was also included.

Broader study findings: The normalized Chao1 diversity of multiple sclerosis patients was significantly lower than that of controls.

The clonotype comes from a girl aged 5-17 years with multiple sclerosis. The specimen comprised blood, sampled after autologous hematopoietic stem cell transplantation.

The CDR3 DNA reads as TGTGCCAGTAGCTTAGTTAGTGGGATGAACACTGAAGCTTTCTTT. Amino acids: CASSLVSGMNTEAFF. V usage is TRBV7-9 and J usage is TRBJ1-1; D not certain. The CDR3 loop spans 15 amino acids. Looked up from germline, CDR1 is SEHNR and CDR2 is FQNEAQ (reference sequence).